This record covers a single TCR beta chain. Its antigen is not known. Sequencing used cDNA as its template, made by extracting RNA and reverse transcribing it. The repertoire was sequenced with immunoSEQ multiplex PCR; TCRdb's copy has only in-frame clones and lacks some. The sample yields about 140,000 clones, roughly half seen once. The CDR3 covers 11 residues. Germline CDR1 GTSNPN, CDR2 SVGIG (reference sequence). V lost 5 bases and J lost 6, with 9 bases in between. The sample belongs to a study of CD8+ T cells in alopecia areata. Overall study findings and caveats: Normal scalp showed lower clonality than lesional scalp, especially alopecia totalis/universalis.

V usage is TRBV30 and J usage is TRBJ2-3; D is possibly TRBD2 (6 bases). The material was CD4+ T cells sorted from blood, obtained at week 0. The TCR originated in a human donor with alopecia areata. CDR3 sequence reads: CAWGEADTQYF. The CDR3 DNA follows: TGTGCCTGGGGGGAGGCGGATACGCAGTATTTT.